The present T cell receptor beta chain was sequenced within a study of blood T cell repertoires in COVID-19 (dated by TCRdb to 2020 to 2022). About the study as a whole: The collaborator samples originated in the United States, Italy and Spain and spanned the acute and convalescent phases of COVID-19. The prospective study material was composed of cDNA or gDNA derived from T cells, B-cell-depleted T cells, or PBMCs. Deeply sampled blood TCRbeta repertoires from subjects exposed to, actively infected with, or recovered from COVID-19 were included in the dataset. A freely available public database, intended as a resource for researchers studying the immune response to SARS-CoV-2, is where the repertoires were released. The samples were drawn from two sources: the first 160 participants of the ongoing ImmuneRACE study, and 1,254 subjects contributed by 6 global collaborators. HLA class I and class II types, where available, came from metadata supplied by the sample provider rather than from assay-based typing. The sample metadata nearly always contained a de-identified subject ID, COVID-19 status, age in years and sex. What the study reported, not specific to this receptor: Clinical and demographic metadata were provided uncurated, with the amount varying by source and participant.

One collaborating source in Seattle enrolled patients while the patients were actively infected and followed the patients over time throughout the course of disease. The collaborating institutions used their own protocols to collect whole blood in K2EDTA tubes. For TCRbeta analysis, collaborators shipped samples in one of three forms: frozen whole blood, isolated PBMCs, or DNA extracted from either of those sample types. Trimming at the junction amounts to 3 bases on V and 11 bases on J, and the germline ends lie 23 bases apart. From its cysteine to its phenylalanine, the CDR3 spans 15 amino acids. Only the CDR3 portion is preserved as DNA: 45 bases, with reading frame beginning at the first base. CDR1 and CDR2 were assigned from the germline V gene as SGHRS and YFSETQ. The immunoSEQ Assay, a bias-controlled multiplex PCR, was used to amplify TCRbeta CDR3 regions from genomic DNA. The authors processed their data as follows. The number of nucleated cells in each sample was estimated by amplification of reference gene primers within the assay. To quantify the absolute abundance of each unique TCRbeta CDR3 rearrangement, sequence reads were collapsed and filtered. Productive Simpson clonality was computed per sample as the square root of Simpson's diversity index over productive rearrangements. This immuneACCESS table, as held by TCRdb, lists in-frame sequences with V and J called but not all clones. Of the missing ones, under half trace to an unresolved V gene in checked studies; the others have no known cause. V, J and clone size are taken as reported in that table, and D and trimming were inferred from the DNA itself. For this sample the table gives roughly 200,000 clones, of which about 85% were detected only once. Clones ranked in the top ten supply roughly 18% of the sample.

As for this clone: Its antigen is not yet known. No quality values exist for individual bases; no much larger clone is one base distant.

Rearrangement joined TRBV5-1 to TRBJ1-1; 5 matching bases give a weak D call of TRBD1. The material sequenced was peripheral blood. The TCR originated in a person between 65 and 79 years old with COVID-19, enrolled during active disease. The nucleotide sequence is TGCGCCAGCAGCTGGCGGGGGGAATCCGATGCCGAGGCTTTCTTT. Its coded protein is CASSWRGESDAEAFF.